The clone carrying this T cell receptor (beta chain) was detected many times. This sample is part of a study of read filtering for tumor transcriptome and immune sequencing. Study-wide context: Revised staging placed 8 or 9 patients in R-ISS I, around 15 in II, over 5 in III.

Molecular barcoded adaptors covering alpha/delta and beta/gamma chains were used on roughly 400 ng RNA. Each CDR3 protein is one row after TCRdb ran MiXCR on the reads. The repertoire holds 35,000 to 55,000 distinct CDR3 sequences, more than 10% seen once, with about 15% in the top ten. The V end was cut by 1 base, the J end by 0 bases, with 7 bases between. Per germline, CDR1 SGHAT and CDR2 FQNNGV. This CDR3 region has 14 residues. The rearrangement links TRBV11-2 to TRBJ2-7; D is unresolved. Sequenced material: a population of CD138-negative cells sorted from bone marrow. The TCR was taken from a donor at least 40 years old with multiple myeloma. The CDR3 loop reads CASSLGYSSYEQYF. In DNA, the CDR3 is TGTGCCAGCAGCTTAGGGTACAGCTCCTACGAGCAGTACTTC.